One sample yielded the 23 T cell receptor beta chains listed below, sequenced in a study of T cells in Graves' hyperthyroidism and ophthalmopathy (dated by TCRdb to the late 2010s). The library was made by multiplex PCR. Data came from an Illumina HiSeq 2000. The TCR beta CDR3 regions were amplified from the RNA transcripts. The TCR CDR3 was subjected to a first round of RT-PCR using the HTBI primer set and the Qiagen OneStep RT-PCR kit. TCRdb handled the public reads itself, with Q25 trimming in fastp and clone calling in MiXCR, and kept productive beta chains. CDR3 protein sequences are deduplicated, and each keeps its most common genes and DNA. The sample includes under 500,000 distinct CDR3 sequences, with over 13% observed a single time. 25% to 30% of the sample lies in the top ten. Sequencing was performed on blood. These receptors were collected from a man aged 45-65 years with Graves' ophthalmopathy.

This clonotype has only a few counts. The gene calls are TRBV6-1 and TRBJ2-1; TRBD2 agrees at 10 bases. With V trimmed by 7 bases and J by 3 bases, 6 bases remained unmatched. This CDR3 is built from 15 residues. Germline V CDR1 and CDR2: MNHNS, SASEGT. CDR3 residues: CASMTGTSVYNEQFF. The CDR3 nucleotides are TGTGCCAGCATGACCGGGACTAGCGTCTACAATGAGCAGTTCTTC.

This clonotype was detected a few times. The rearrangement links TRBV28 to TRBJ1-2; 9 bases are a match to TRBD1. This CDR3 has 15 amino acids. V lost 8 bases and J lost 3; bases outside the gene matches: 10. The germline V gene encodes CDR1 MDHEN and CDR2 SYDVKM. The chain's CDR3 is CASFSGTGRYYGYTF. Here the CDR3 DNA reads TGTGCCAGCTTTTCCGGGACAGGGCGGTACTATGGCTACACCTTC.

This clonotype came up many times. The V gene is TRBV2, the J gene TRBJ2-1; 13 nucleotides line up with TRBD2. The germline CDR1 and CDR2 sequences are SNHLY and FYNNEI. The CDR3 covers 14 residues. Germline trimming cut 9 bases from V and 8 bases from J; bases unmatched to any gene: 7. DNA for the CDR3: TGTGCCAGTACACTAGCGGGAGGGCCCTATGAGCAGTTCTTC. Translating it yields CASTLAGGPYEQFF.

The chain uses TRBV5-4 and TRBJ2-5, with 8 bases lining up with TRBD2. Germline CDR1 reads SGHNT; CDR2 reads YYREEE (reference sequence). V lost 3 bases, J lost 5 bases, and 3 bases stayed unmatched. The CDR3 is 13 amino acids. CDR3 DNA: TGTGCCAGCAGCTCCCGGGGGGGGGAGACCCAGTACTTC. Amino acids: CASSSRGGETQYF. Complete variable domain (other parts from reference TRBV5-4 and TRBJ2-5): ETGVTQSPTHLIKTRGQQVTLRCSSQSGHNTVSWYQQALGQGPQFIFQYYREEENGRGNFPPRFSGLQFPNYSSELNVNALELDDSALYLCASSSRGGETQYFGPGTRLLVL.

This clonotype was observed a few times. The V call is TRBV28, the J call TRBJ2-7; D is perhaps TRBD2 (6 bases). Germline CDR1 and CDR2: MDHEN and SYDVKM. With 2 bases removed from V and 4 bases from J, the gap between germline ends came to 12 bases. CDR3 length equals 14 residues. Written as DNA, the CDR3 is TGTGCCAGCAGTTTAGACGGGAGACGTTACGAGCAGTACTTC. Translation gives CASSLDGRRYEQYF.

The chain recombines TRBV3-1 with TRBJ2-2; D might be TRBD1 (5 bases). The germline gives CDR1 LGHDT, CDR2 YNNKEL (reference sequence). The CDR3 contains 16 residues. V dropped 3 bases and J dropped 0 bases, with 11 bases sitting between them. The DNA of the CDR3 is TGTGCCAGCAGCCACCCGGACACAACGAACACCGGGGAGCTGTTTTTT. Amino acids: CASSHPDTTNTGELFF.

The J gene is TRBJ1-2, the V gene TRBV28, with TRBD1 as a possible D gene (5 bases). V was cut by 8 bases and J by 3 bases, with 16 bases left in between. The CDR3 has 14 amino acids. Germline V CDR1 and CDR2: MDHEN, SYDVKM. As DNA, the CDR3 is TGTGCCAGCGGCTTCTGGGGGGGAGACTATGGCTACACCTTC. It codes for CASGFWGGDYGYTF.

This clonotype was picked up many times. The chain is built from TRBV12-3 or TRBV12-4 and TRBJ1-2; 10 bases map to TRBD1. After removal of 4 bases from V and 8 bases from J, the junction contained 7 bases not matched to a gene. There are 14 residues in the CDR3. The CDR3 is CASSYDRGQKGYTF. CDR3 sequence (DNA): TGTGCCAGCAGTTACGACAGGGGGCAGAAGGGCTACACCTTC.

This chain uses TRBV15 with TRBJ1-1, with D perhaps TRBD1 (6 bases). Per the germline V gene, CDR1 is LNHNV and CDR2 is YYDKDF (reference sequence). The V gene lost 1 base and the J gene lost 7 bases, with 22 bases spanning the gap. CDR3 size: 17 residues. CDR3 nucleotides: TGTGCCACCAGCAGAGCCGGGGGCAGGGGTTTTTTGGTTGAAGCTTTCTTT. Translated, it gives CATSRAGGRGFLVEAFF.

This clonotype was observed a handful of times. V and J are TRBV6-6 and TRBJ2-7; a weak D match, TRBD1 (5 bases). The CDR3 sequence is 14 residues long. Germline CDR1 MNHNY, CDR2 SVGAGI (reference sequence). V was clipped by 2 bases and J by 3 bases, with 11 bases between them. For the CDR3, the DNA is TGTGCCAGCAGTTACAGGCAGGGATACTACGAGCAGTACTTC. This sequence encodes CASSYRQGYYEQYF.

There are many counts of this clonotype. V and J are TRBV30 and TRBJ1-4; D is uncertain. This CDR3 has 13 residues. Germline assignment: CDR1 GTSNPN and CDR2 SVGIG (reference sequence). V was pared by 0 bases and J by 8 bases, with 10 bases between. CDR3: CAWSVPVREKLFF. In DNA, the CDR3 is TGTGCCTGGAGTGTACCTGTCAGGGAAAAACTGTTTTTT.

The chain uses TRBV7-9 and TRBJ2-1; D unclear. The CDR3 runs 16 residues. The V gene lost 5 bases and the J gene lost 7 bases, with 21 bases spanning the gap. Looked up from germline, CDR1 is SEHNR and CDR2 is FQNEAQ (reference sequence). As DNA, the CDR3 is TGTGCCAGCAGCCTATTCCGGGTCCTGAGCCGAAATGAGCAGTTCTTC. Amino acid sequence: CASSLFRVLSRNEQFF.

The table lists this clonotype with many counts. The chain links TRBV7-8 to TRBJ2-1, with D perhaps matching TRBD1 or TRBD2 (7 bases each). This CDR3 comprises 16 residues. Germline CDR1 is SGHVS and CDR2 is FQNEAQ. The V end lost 4 bases, the J end lost 4 bases, and 17 bases lay between the germline ends. In DNA, the CDR3 is TGTGCCAGCAGCTCACAGGGGACTAACGTTTACAATGAGCAGTTCTTC. Encoded protein: CASSSQGTNVYNEQFF.

A few counts support this clonotype. The V gene is TRBV24-1, the J gene TRBJ2-7, with a weak D call TRBD2 (5 bases). Germline CDR1 and CDR2: KGHDR and SFDVKD. CDR3 length: 15 amino acids. The V end was cut by 0 bases, the J end by 2 bases, with 10 bases between. The CDR3 loop is CATSDLSSGTYEQYF. The CDR3 bases are TGTGCCACCAGTGATTTGTCGAGCGGCACCTACGAGCAGTACTTC.

The sample holds a few counts of this clonotype. A read error may explain this, as a much larger clone is one base away. This chain joins TRBV5-1 and TRBJ2-7, with 11 nucleotides matching TRBD2. V lost 0 bases, J lost 5 bases, and 4 bases stayed unmatched. From germline, CDR1 is SGHRS and CDR2 YFSETQ. The CDR3 runs to 15 residues. The CDR3 region has the DNA TGCGCCAGCAGCTTGGTAGGGACTAGCGGCCACGAGCAGTACTTC. Residues: CASSLVGTSGHEQYF.

This clonotype was picked up a small number of times. The chain employs TRBV24-1 and TRBJ1-2; the D is unclear. The CDR3 extends over 14 amino acids. The V and J ends lost 2 bases and 1 base respectively, with 7 bases between them. Germline V CDR1 and CDR2: KGHDR, SFDVKD. This CDR3 is CATSDYGGNYGYTF. CDR3 in DNA: TGTGCCACCAGTGATTATGGCGGTAACTATGGCTACACCTTC.

This clonotype has ten or more counts. This rearrangement joins TRBV19 to TRBJ1-1; 9 bases align to TRBD1. The CDR3 runs 17 residues. The germline gives CDR1 LNHDA, CDR2 SQIVND (reference sequence). The ends lost 7 bases at V and 1 base at J; junction bases unmatched: 13. The CDR3 spells CASTSWGQGKGNTEAFF. The CDR3 DNA follows: TGTGCCAGTACCTCATGGGGACAGGGAAAGGGGAACACTGAAGCTTTCTTT.

The chain carries TRBV6-1 and TRBJ2-1; D might be TRBD1 (6 bases). The CDR3 consists of 15 residues. CDR1 and CDR2 (germline): MNHNS, SASEGT. Deletions cut 5 bases from V and 7 bases from J, with 18 bases between. The CDR3 loop is CASSPPGDGSNEQFF. CDR3 in DNA: TGTGCCAGCAGTCCGCCAGGGGATGGGAGTAATGAGCAGTTCTTC.

This clonotype was picked up many times. J is TRBJ1-5 and V is TRBV18; D call uncertain. Trimming took off 4 bases at V and 6 bases at J, with 10 bases between the two ends. Germline loops: CDR1 KGHSH, CDR2 LQKENI. This CDR3 is built from 13 residues. CDR3 in amino acids: CASSLTSGQPQHF. The CDR3, as DNA: TGTGCCAGCTCACTCACTAGCGGTCAGCCCCAGCATTTT.

This clonotype was counted at least ten times. The V gene is TRBV5-8, the J gene TRBJ2-6, with D possibly matching TRBD1 (6 bases). Germline V CDR1 and CDR2: SGHTS, YDEGEE. V was pared by 3 bases and J by 2 bases, with 15 bases between. The CDR3 contains 17 residues. CDR3 amino acids: CASSYTGTITGANVLTF. CDR3 in DNA: TGTGCCAGCAGCTACACCGGGACAATAACTGGGGCCAACGTCCTGACTTTC. Drawing the rest from reference TRBV5-8 and TRBJ2-6, the complete variable domain is EAGVTQSPTHLIKTRGQQATLRCSPISGHTSVYWYQQALGLGLQFLLWYDEGEERNRGNFPPRFSGRQFPNYSSELNVNALELEDSALYLCASSYTGTITGANVLTFGAGSRLTVL.

This clonotype was recorded a few times. The chain joins TRBV29-1 to TRBJ2-7; D call uncertain. The CDR3 totals 12 residues. Germline assignment: CDR1 SQVTM and CDR2 ANQGSEA. Between the trimmed V and J ends, which lost 0 bases and 2 bases, there was a span of 5 bases. CDR3 nucleotides: TGCAGCGTTGAAGACGATCCCTACGAGCAGTACTTC. Its translation: CSVEDDPYEQYF.

At least ten counts were recorded for this clonotype. The V and J genes are TRBV7-9 and TRBJ2-7; D is unclear. Germline CDR1 is SEHNR and CDR2 is FQNEAQ (reference sequence). There are 12 residues in the CDR3. Trimming cost V 7 bases and J 3 bases, with 10 bases left between them. CDR3 sequence (DNA): TGTGCCAGCAAGTCCAACCACTACGAGCAGTACTTC. This codes for CASKSNHYEQYF.

The rearrangement joins TRBV29-1 to TRBJ2-3; 8 nucleotides match TRBD1. The germline CDR1 and CDR2 sequences are SQVTM and ANQGSEA. The ends lost 6 bases at V and 4 bases at J; junction bases unmatched: 12. The CDR3 covers 15 residues. CDR3 sequence reads: CSVEHTDRVADTQYF. The DNA of the CDR3 is TGCAGCGTGGAACATACGGACAGGGTGGCAGATACGCAGTATTTT.